Each of the 14 T cell receptor beta chains below was sequenced from the same sample in a study of shared clonotypes between healthy human individuals. Data came from immunoSEQ multiplex PCR; TCRdb stores just in-frame clones and leaves some out. This sample has about 2.3 million clones, with roughly 92% found just once. Sequencing was carried out using naive CD4+ T cells from PBMCs. The subset is: CD45RA+ positively selected. These receptors all come from a man aged 18 to 29 in good health. Some clones in this sample may be carry-over from other donors' samples.

Comments on this clone: Other DNA variants within this sample encode the same CDR3. The V call is TRBV5-1, the J call TRBJ1-2, with 7 nucleotides matching TRBD1. The junction had 4 bases not matched to a gene; V was cut back by 3 bases and J by 8 bases. Germline loops: CDR1 SGHRS, CDR2 YFSETQ. The CDR3 runs to 12 residues. CDR3 region: CASSSDRVGYTF. CDR3 coding DNA: TGCGCCAGCAGCTCTGACAGGGTCGGCTACACCTTC.

This clone has a single count. This chain joins TRBV6-6 and TRBJ2-7; 7 bases match TRBD1. V lost 2 bases to trimming and J lost 2 bases; unmatched junction nucleotides: 6. Germline-derived CDR1 and CDR2 are MNHNY and SVGAGI (reference sequence). This CDR3 comprises 15 residues. The CDR3 region is CASSYRTGTAYEQYF. The CDR3 DNA follows: TGTGCCAGCAGTTACCGGACCGGGACAGCCTACGAGCAGTACTTC.

CDR3 amino acids: CASSLVGWGPNTEAFF. The CDR3 coding sequence is TGCGCCAGCAGCTTGGTGGGGTGGGGCCCCAACACTGAAGCTTTCTTT. The gene calls are TRBV5-1 and TRBJ1-1, with TRBD1 as a possible D gene (5 bases). The CDR3 contains 16 residues. Germline loops: CDR1 SGHRS, CDR2 YFSETQ. Trimming removed 0 bases from V and 2 bases from J, with 14 bases in between.

This chain joins TRBV9 and TRBJ2-3, with 7 bases matching TRBD2. CDR1 and CDR2 (germline): SGDLS, YYNGEE. After removal of 3 bases from V and 2 bases from J, the junction contained 12 bases not matched to a gene. This CDR3 comprises 17 residues. The CDR3 here is CASSAALAGAATDTQYF. The CDR3 bases are TGTGCCAGCAGCGCTGCTTTGGCGGGAGCGGCCACAGATACGCAGTATTTT.

The chain combines TRBV4-3 with TRBJ2-7; TRBD2 agrees at 8 bases. With V trimmed by 3 bases and J by 2 bases, 6 bases remained unmatched. The germline V gene has CDR1 LGHNA and CDR2 YSLEER. There are 15 residues in the CDR3. The CDR3 loop reads CASSQSAAGAYEQYF. The CDR3 DNA is TGCGCCAGCAGCCAGAGCGCAGCGGGAGCCTACGAGCAGTACTTC.

V is TRBV6-5 and J is TRBJ2-7; D is uncertain. V lost 4 bases to trimming and J lost 6 bases, with 10 bases between them. Germline-derived CDR1 and CDR2 are MNHEY and SVGAGI. CDR3 length: 12 amino acids. The CDR3 loop is CASSSVPFEQYF. CDR3 DNA sequence: TGTGCCAGCAGTTCCGTCCCCTTCGAGCAGTACTTC.

This clone was seen once. The same CDR3 can be traced to other DNA sequences in this sample. The V call is TRBV9, the J call TRBJ2-5; TRBD1 agrees at 7 bases. In germline, CDR1 is SGDLS, CDR2 YYNGEE. This CDR3 has 15 residues. After removal of 0 bases from V and 5 bases from J, the junction contained 7 bases not matched to a gene. The CDR3 here is CASSVGGGEWETQYF. The CDR3 DNA reads as TGTGCCAGCAGCGTAGGAGGGGGCGAGTGGGAGACCCAGTACTTC.

The V gene is TRBV12-5, the J gene TRBJ2-2; 10 bases map to TRBD2. Germline V lookup: CDR1 LGHNT, CDR2 FRNRAP. The CDR3 covers 16 residues. V shed 1 base and J 6 bases; nucleotides not matched to a gene: 5. The CDR3 region has the DNA TGTGCTAGTGGTTTGGGGCTAGCGGGAGTGGCCGGGGAGCTGTTTTTT. This codes for CASGLGLAGVAGELFF. Looking up the rest from reference TRBV12-5 and TRBJ2-2 gives the full variable domain: DARVTQTPRHKVTEMGQEVTMRCQPILGHNTVFWYRQTMMQGLELLAYFRNRAPLDDSGMPKDRFSAEMPDATLATLKIQPSEPRDSAVYFCASGLGLAGVAGELFFGEGSRLTVL.

The chain recombines TRBV29-1 with TRBJ1-2, with D unclear. The V gene lost 6 bases and the J gene lost 7 bases, with 3 bases spanning the gap. The CDR3 length is 8 residues. Per germline, CDR1 SQVTM and CDR2 ANQGSEA. The CDR3 bases are TGCAGCGTCCTTGGCTACACCTTC. Translating gives CSVLGYTF.

The V gene is TRBV4-2, the J gene TRBJ2-1; D gene ambiguous. The V gene's germline CDR1 is LGHNA and CDR2 YNFKEQ. Deletions cut 2 bases from V and 0 bases from J, with 14 bases between. The CDR3 loop spans 17 amino acids. CDR3 sequence (DNA): TGTGCCAGCAGCCAATACTACCGCCAGAGCTCCTACAATGAGCAGTTCTTC. Amino acid sequence: CASSQYYRQSSYNEQFF.

The rearrangement links TRBV9 to TRBJ1-2; D ambiguous. The V gene lost 4 bases and the J gene lost 4 bases, with 17 bases spanning the gap. The germline V gene encodes CDR1 SGDLS and CDR2 YYNGEE. This CDR3 has 15 amino acids. CDR3 amino acids: CASSPSLLGGYGYTF. CDR3 DNA: TGTGCCAGCAGCCCCAGCCTTCTCGGAGGCTATGGCTACACCTTC.

As for this clone: This may stem from a read error, because a much larger clone lies one nucleotide away. The chain is built from TRBV6-4 and TRBJ2-2; TRBD2 might be the D (5 bases). Between the trimmed V and J ends, which lost 3 bases and 3 bases, there was a span of 5 bases. Germline V gene sequence: CDR1 MRHNA, CDR2 SNTAGT. This CDR3 region has 13 residues. The CDR3 nucleotides are TGTGCCAGCAGTGAGAGGGACACCGGGGAGCTGTTTTTT. It translates to CASSERDTGELFF.

This rearrangement joins TRBV5-1 to TRBJ2-3; TRBD2 matches 10 bases. Per germline, CDR1 SGHRS and CDR2 YFSETQ. This CDR3 spans 15 amino acids. V was clipped by 6 bases and J by 5 bases; unmatched bases: 9. The CDR3 DNA is TGCGCCAGCACTCTGGTTACTAGCGGGGTAGATACGCAGTATTTT. Its translation is CASTLVTSGVDTQYF. Complete variable domain (other parts from reference TRBV5-1 and TRBJ2-3): KAGVTQTPRYLIKTRGQQVTLSCSPISGHRSVSWYQQTPGQGLQFLFEYFSETQRNKGNFPGRFSGRQFSNSRSEMNVSTLELGDSALYLCASTLVTSGVDTQYFGPGTRLTVL.

The chain joins TRBV7-2 to TRBJ2-7; perhaps TRBD1 as D (6 bases). The CDR3 has 15 amino acids. Germline CDR1 and CDR2: SGHTA and FQGNSA. Between the trimmed V and J ends, which lost 4 bases and 2 bases, there was a span of 15 bases. In nucleotides, the CDR3 is TGTGCCAGCAGCTCCGCGGCAGGGGTCCCCTACGAGCAGTACTTC. As protein: CASSSAAGVPYEQYF.